A selection of T cell receptor beta chains follows, all from one sample in a study of response to subunit inactivated influenza vaccine. Each CDR3 protein is one row after TCRdb ran MiXCR on the RT-PCR reads. There are approximately 500,000 distinct CDR3 sequences in the sample; 11% to 15% occur only once, and around 10% lies in the top ten. Sequenced here: PBMCs from blood, sampled 11 to 12 days after vaccination. The receptors were sampled from a man aged 45 to 65 who received an inactivated influenza vaccine. The CDR3 runs from the conserved cysteine through the conserved F or W. The D gene is left open where the match is weak. Rows give clone size only sometimes, using once, few, many, or a class for an expanded clone.

TRBJ2-3	TRBD2	.	TRBV9	CASSLGLAGGGNTDTQYF	TGTGCCAGCAGCCTTGGACTAGCGGGAGGAGGCAACACAGATACGCAGTATTTT
TRBJ2-7	.	few	TRBV20-1	CSAINDLHSYEQYF	TGCAGTGCTATAAACGATCTCCACTCCTACGAGCAGTACTTC
TRBJ2-1	.	.	TRBV12-3/TRBV12-4	CASSVSRKQFF	TGTGCCAGCTCCGTGAGTCGGAAGCAGTTCTTC
TRBJ2-1	TRBD1	few	TRBV4-2	CASSQDLGTGFYEQFF	TGTGCCAGCAGCCAAGATCTCGGGACAGGATTTTATGAGCAGTTCTTC
TRBJ2-1	TRBD1	.	TRBV7-2	CASSSRGTGRTMKQFF	TGTGCCAGCAGCTCCAGAGGGACAGGCAGAACAATGAAGCAGTTCTTC
TRBJ2-3	.	few	TRBV2	CASSPWAQLGSDTQYF	TGTGCCAGCAGCCCCTGGGCCCAGCTCGGGTCAGATACGCAGTATTTT
TRBJ2-1	.	.	TRBV7-8	CASSDIGTFRYNEQFF	TGTGCCAGCAGCGATATCGGAACTTTCCGATACAATGAGCAGTTCTTC
TRBJ2-7	.	many	TRBV29-1	CSVLGGLFSYEQYF	TGCAGCGTCCTAGGGGGGTTATTCTCCTACGAGCAGTACTTC
TRBJ2-1	.	.	TRBV27	CASSRWAPRGDNEQFF	TGTGCCAGCAGCCGTTGGGCGCCCAGAGGCGACAATGAGCAGTTCTTC
TRBJ1-3	.	few	TRBV30	CAWSGTQGNTIYF	TGTGCCTGGAGTGGGACCCAAGGAAACACCATATATTTT
TRBJ2-4	.	.	TRBV7-9	CASSSGTRNIQYF	TGTGCCAGCAGCTCCGGGACCAGAAACATTCAGTACTTC
TRBJ2-5	TRBD1	.	TRBV7-2	CASSWLQGRGETQYF	TGTGCCAGCAGCTGGCTACAGGGGAGAGGAGAGACCCAGTACTTC
TRBJ2-7	TRBD1	few	TRBV19	CASSTDAGTGGYEQYF	TGTGCCAGTAGTACGGACGCCGGGACAGGGGGCTACGAGCAGTACTTC
TRBJ2-2	.	many	TRBV12-3/TRBV12-4	CASSPRVGPGELFF	TGTGCCAGCAGCCCCCGGGTGGGGCCGGGGGAGCTGTTTTTT
TRBJ2-4	.	once	TRBV4-3	CASSQDTENIQYF	TGCGCCAGCAGCCAAGACACCGAAAACATTCAGTACTTC
TRBJ2-3	.	many	TRBV29-1	CSTRAGTDTQYF	TGCAGCACTCGAGCGGGCACAGATACGCAGTATTTT
TRBJ2-3	TRBD2	many	TRBV11-1	CASSSFTKRGEQPRTQYF	TGTGCCAGCAGCTCGTTCACCAAGCGGGGGGAACAACCACGTACGCAGTATTTT
TRBJ2-5	.	many	TRBV25-1	CASSEWGGTPSLSLLETQYF	TGTGCCAGCAGTGAATGGGGCGGGACACCGTCCCTGTCCCTTTTAGAGACCCAGTACTTC
TRBJ2-7	.	many	TRBV5-5	CASSYLWGERYEQYF	TGTGCCAGCAGTTACCTGTGGGGGGAGAGGTACGAGCAGTACTTC
TRBJ2-4	.	few	TRBV7-2	CASSLGGGPGAKNIQYF	TGTGCCAGCAGCTTAGGAGGGGGGCCGGGGGCCAAAAACATTCAGTACTTC
TRBJ2-1	TRBD2	many	TRBV12-3/TRBV12-4	CASSFGLAGGEQFF	TGTGCCAGCAGTTTCGGACTAGCCGGGGGTGAGCAGTTCTTC
TRBJ1-1	.	few	TRBV2	CASRSDGRSVLAFF	TGTGCCAGCAGGTCCGACGGGAGGAGTGTTTTGGCTTTCTTT
TRBJ2-1	TRBD1	few	TRBV3-1	CASSKISPGAGGNEQFF	TGTGCCAGCAGCAAAATATCCCCCGGCGCAGGGGGCAATGAGCAGTTCTTC
TRBJ2-1	TRBD2	.	TRBV18	CASSPLVAGPYDEQFF	TGTGCCAGCTCACCACTAGTAGCGGGACCGTATGATGAGCAGTTCTTC
TRBJ2-7	.	few	TRBV20-1	CSVPGRTSSSYEQYF	TGCAGTGTTCCCGGCCGAACGAGTAGCTCCTACGAGCAGTACTTC
TRBJ2-3	.	.	TRBV7-6	CASSLVLGDTDTQYF	TGTGCCAGCAGCTTAGTTCTGGGCGACACAGATACGCAGTATTTT
TRBJ2-1	.	.	TRBV6-1	CASSQDSQTFSYNEQFF	TGTGCCAGCAGCCAGGACTCCCAGACGTTTTCCTACAATGAGCAGTTCTTC
TRBJ2-2	TRBD1	once	TRBV4-3	CASSPTGTGYTGELFF	TGCGCCAGCAGCCCCACCGGGACAGGGTACACCGGGGAGCTGTTTTTT